This entry lists 9 T cell receptor beta chains sequenced from one sample in a study of blood T cell repertoires in COVID-19. Assay: immunoSEQ multiplex PCR; the TCRdb copy retains only in-frame clones and omits some. The sample includes more than 150,000 clones, around 87% of them seen just once. The sequenced sample consisted of peripheral blood. The receptors come from a woman in her thirties or forties with acute or convalescent COVID-19.

The chain combines TRBV3-1 (or the pseudogene TRBV3-2) with TRBJ2-1, with D perhaps matching TRBD2 (6 bases). Trimming removed 0 bases at V and 1 base at J, with 13 bases between. The germline gives CDR1 LGHDT, CDR2 YNNKEL (reference sequence). The CDR3 has 17 residues. CDR3 in amino acids: CASSQELARRSYNEQFF. The CDR3 region has the DNA TGTGCCAGCAGCCAAGAACTAGCACGAAGGTCCTACAATGAGCAGTTCTTC.

The rearrangement joins TRBV7-2 to TRBJ2-3; 13 nucleotides match TRBD2. The CDR3 covers 16 residues. Germline values: CDR1 SGHTA, CDR2 FQGNSA. Germline trimming cut 2 bases from V and 4 bases from J; bases unmatched to any gene: 3. The CDR3 here is CASSLRLAGGADTQYF. CDR3 sequence (DNA): TGTGCCAGCAGCTTACGACTAGCGGGAGGCGCAGATACGCAGTATTTT.

About this clone itself: Germline and junction disagree at one end, which may indicate a read error. V is TRBV12-3 or TRBV12-4 and J is TRBJ2-1; TRBD2 aligns across 11 bases. This CDR3 contains 13 residues. CDR3 sequence (DNA): TGTGCCAGCAGTATAGCACTAGCGGGGGTGCAGTTCTTC. Translating it yields CASSIALAGVQFF.

V and J are TRBV6-5 and TRBJ1-3; no clear D. The germline V gene has CDR1 MNHEY and CDR2 SVGAGI. The V end lost 10 bases, the J end lost 0 bases, and 7 bases lay between the germline ends. CDR3 length: 12 residues. The CDR3 DNA reads TGTGCCATCCGGAGCTCTGGAAACACCATATATTTT. It is translated as CAIRSSGNTIYF.

The V call is TRBV12-5, the J call TRBJ1-6; TRBD1 is a possible D gene (5 bases). CDR3 size: 14 residues. Trimming took off 6 bases at V and 9 bases at J, with 15 bases between the two ends. Germline loops: CDR1 LGHNT, CDR2 FRNRAP. As DNA, the CDR3 is TGTGCTAGTGGCCCAGGGTTGATGGCTTCACCCCTCCACTTT. This codes for CASGPGLMASPLHF.

The rearrangement uses TRBV13 and TRBJ2-7; 8 bases are a match to TRBD2. CDR3 length equals 15 residues. The V segment lost 5 bases and the J segment 4 bases; nucleotides outside the gene matches: 10. Germline V lookup: CDR1 PRHDT, CDR2 FYEKMQ (reference sequence). The CDR3 bases are TGTGCCAGCAGCGAACTAGCGGACCCCTCGTACGAGCAGTACTTC. Translation: CASSELADPSYEQYF.

The chain uses TRBV7-9 and TRBJ1-3; TRBD1 aligns across 7 bases. This CDR3 comprises 14 residues. From germline, CDR1 is SEHNR and CDR2 FQNEAQ (reference sequence). Losses at the gene ends were 5 bases for V and 4 bases for J; bases not matched to a gene: 5. The CDR3 region is CASSLTGTGNTIYF. Here the CDR3 DNA reads TGTGCCAGCAGCCTGACAGGGACAGGAAACACCATATATTTT.

The CDR3 region is CASSQEPDASRGYTF. The CDR3 DNA reads TGTGCCAGCAGCCAAGAGCCAGACGCCTCTAGAGGCTACACCTTC. The V gene is TRBV14, the J gene TRBJ1-2; no reliable D call. The CDR3 contains 15 residues. Trimming took off 0 bases at V and 8 bases at J, with 16 bases between the two ends. The germline V gene has CDR1 SGHDN and CDR2 FVKESK.

The chain couples TRBV6-5 to TRBJ1-6; the match to TRBD1 covers 9 bases. The CDR3 spans 14 residues. After removal of 7 bases from V and 8 bases from J, the junction contained 6 bases not matched to a gene. Looked up from germline, CDR1 is MNHEY and CDR2 is SVGAGI. The chain's CDR3 is CASKIQGAHSPLHF. The DNA for the CDR3 is TGTGCCAGCAAGATACAGGGGGCCCATTCACCCCTCCACTTT.